The present T cell receptor (beta chain) was sequenced within a study of vaccination effects on CD4 cells after COVID-19. Sequenced by immunoSEQ multiplex PCR; TCRdb stores in-frame clones only, minus some. The sample consists of about 45,000 clones, around 70% of them appearing once. Concerning this clone itself: Its antigen remains unidentified.

V shed 3 bases, J shed 2 bases, and the junction held 4 bases outside the gene matches. CDR3 length: 16 residues. CDR1 is SGDLS and CDR2 is YYNGEE in the germline V gene. Antigen-specific CD4+ T cells were first expanded with viral peptide pools by the ViraFEST assay and only then sequenced. Culture proceeded for approximately 9 days, and CD4+ T cells were then isolated. Infection with SARS-CoV-2 occurred in the person between March and December 2020, and PCR confirmed it. For each well, about 2 million PBMC were cultured with 8.5 to 10 IU/ml IL-2 and around 10 ug/ml peptides. Findings of the study overall: Following vaccination, convalescents' spike-reactive clones were mostly new ones induced by the vaccine. The authors studied few convalescent patients and collected no early post-infection timepoints.

This TCR derives from a human donor who had a prior SARS-CoV-2 infection. The rearrangement links TRBV9 to TRBJ2-3, with 12 nucleotides matching TRBD2. The sample was CD4+ T cells from PBMCs cultured with a peptide pool, taken before COVID-19 vaccination. CDR3 nucleotides: TGTGCCAGCAGCGGGACTAGCGGGACTTACACAGATACGCAGTATTTT. Translation gives CASSGTSGTYTDTQYF.